This paragraph reports one T cell receptor (beta chain). The sample is drawn from a study of blood T cell repertoires in COVID-19. Germline CDR1 is SGHRS and CDR2 is YFSETQ. This CDR3 has 14 residues. V lost 3 bases to trimming and J lost 1 base, with 9 bases between them. Libraries were prepared by immunoSEQ multiplex PCR; TCRdb keeps only in-frame clonotypes and omits some of them. The profile covers about 84,000 clones, with around 80% appearing a single time and approximately 6.8% taken by the ten largest. The gene calls are TRBV5-1 and TRBJ2-3; D remains ambiguous. The sequence derives from a man aged 65-85 years with acute or convalescent COVID-19. Sequenced: peripheral blood. CDR3 in DNA: TGCGCCAGCAGCTGGCTCACAGGCACAGATACGCAGTATTTT. Translated, it gives CASSWLTGTDTQYF.